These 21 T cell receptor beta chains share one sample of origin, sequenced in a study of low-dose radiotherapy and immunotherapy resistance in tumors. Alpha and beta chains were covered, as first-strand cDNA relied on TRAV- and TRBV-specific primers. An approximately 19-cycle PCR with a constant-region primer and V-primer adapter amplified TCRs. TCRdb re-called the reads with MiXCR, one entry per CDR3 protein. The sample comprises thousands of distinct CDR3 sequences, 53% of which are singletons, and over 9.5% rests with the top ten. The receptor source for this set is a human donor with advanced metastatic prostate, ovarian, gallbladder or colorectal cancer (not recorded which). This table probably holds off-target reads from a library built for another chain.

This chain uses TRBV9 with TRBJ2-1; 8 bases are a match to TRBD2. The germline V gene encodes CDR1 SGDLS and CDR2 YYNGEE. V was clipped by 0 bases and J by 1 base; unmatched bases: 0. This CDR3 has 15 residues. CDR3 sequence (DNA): TGTGCCAGCAGCGTAGGACTAGCGTCCTACAATGAGCAGTTCTTC. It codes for CASSVGLASYNEQFF.

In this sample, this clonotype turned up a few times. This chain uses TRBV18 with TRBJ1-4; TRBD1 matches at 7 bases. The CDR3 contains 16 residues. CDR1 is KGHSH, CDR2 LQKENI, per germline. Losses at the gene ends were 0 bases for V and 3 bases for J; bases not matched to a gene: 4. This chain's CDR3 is CASSPPNRGPNEKLFF. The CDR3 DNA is TGTGCCAGCTCACCACCTAACAGGGGACCTAATGAAAAACTGTTTTTT.

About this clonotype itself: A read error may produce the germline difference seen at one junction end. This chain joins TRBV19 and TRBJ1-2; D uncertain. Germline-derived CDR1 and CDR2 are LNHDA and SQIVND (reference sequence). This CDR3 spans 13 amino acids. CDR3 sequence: CTSSMSSGSGYTF. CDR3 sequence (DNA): TGTACCAGTAGTATGAGCTCTGGAAGTGGCTACACCTTC.

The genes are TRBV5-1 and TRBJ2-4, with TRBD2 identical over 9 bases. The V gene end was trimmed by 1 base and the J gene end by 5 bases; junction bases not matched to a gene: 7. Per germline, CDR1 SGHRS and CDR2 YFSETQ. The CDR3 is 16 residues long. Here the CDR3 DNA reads TGCGCCAGCAGCTTGTCGCTTAGCGGGGGAGAAAACATTCAGTACTTC. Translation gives CASSLSLSGGENIQYF.

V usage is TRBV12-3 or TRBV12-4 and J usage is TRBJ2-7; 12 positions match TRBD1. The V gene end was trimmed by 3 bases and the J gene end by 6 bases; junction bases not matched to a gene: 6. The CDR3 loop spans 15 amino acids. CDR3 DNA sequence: TGTGCCAGCAGTTTTGGTGGGACAGGGGGCGTCGAGCAGTACTTC. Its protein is CASSFGGTGGVEQYF.

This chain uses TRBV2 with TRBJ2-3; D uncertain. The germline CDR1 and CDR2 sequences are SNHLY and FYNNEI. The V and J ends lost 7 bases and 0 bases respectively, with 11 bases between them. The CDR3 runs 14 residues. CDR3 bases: TGTGCCAGCAACCTAGGGTTGAGCACAGATACGCAGTATTTT. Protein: CASNLGLSTDTQYF. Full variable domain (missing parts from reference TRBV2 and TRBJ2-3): EPEVTQTPSHQVTQMGQEVILRCVPISNHLYFYWYRQILGQKVEFLVSFYNNEISEKSEIFDDQFSVERPDGSNFTLKIRSTKLEDSAMYFCASNLGLSTDTQYFGPGTRLTVL.

Here the CDR3 reads CSVEPQSGGARLDTQYF. The CDR3 coding sequence is TGCAGCGTTGAACCTCAAAGCGGGGGGGCTCGGTTAGATACGCAGTATTTT. This chain joins TRBV29-1 and TRBJ2-3, with TRBD2 identical over 10 bases. V was clipped by 2 bases and J by 5 bases; unmatched bases: 13. There are 17 residues in the CDR3. Germline CDR1 SQVTM, CDR2 ANQGSEA.

The CDR3 nucleotides are TGCAGCGTCGACCCGGGGACATCCCGCACAGATACGCAGTATTTT. This encodes CSVDPGTSRTDTQYF. The chain employs TRBV29-1 and TRBJ2-3; D is perhaps TRBD1 (6 bases). CDR3 length: 15 amino acids. With 6 bases removed from V and 1 base from J, the gap between germline ends came to 17 bases. CDR1 SQVTM and CDR2 ANQGSEA come from the germline V gene.

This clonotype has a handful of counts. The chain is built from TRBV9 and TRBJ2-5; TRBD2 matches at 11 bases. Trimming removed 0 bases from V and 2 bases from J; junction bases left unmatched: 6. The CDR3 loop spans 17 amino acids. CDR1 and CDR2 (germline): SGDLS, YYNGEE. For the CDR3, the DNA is TGTGCCAGCAGCGTAGGGCTAGCGGGAGGCAGGCAAGAGACCCAGTACTTC. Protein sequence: CASSVGLAGGRQETQYF.

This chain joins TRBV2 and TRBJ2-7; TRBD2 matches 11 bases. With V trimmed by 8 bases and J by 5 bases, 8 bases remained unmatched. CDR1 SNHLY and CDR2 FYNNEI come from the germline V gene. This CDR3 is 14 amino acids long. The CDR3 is CASLPTSGTNEQYF. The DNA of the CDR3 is TGTGCCAGCCTACCGACTAGCGGGACAAACGAGCAGTACTTC.

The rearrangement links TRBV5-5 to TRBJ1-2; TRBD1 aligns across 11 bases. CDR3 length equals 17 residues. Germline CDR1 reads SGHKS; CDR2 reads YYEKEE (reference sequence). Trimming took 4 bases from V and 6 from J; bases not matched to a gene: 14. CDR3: CASSRGGTGGRRNGYTF. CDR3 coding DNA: TGTGCCAGCAGCCGAGGAGGGACAGGGGGAAGAAGGAATGGCTACACCTTC. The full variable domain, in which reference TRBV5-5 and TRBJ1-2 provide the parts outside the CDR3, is DAGVTQSPTHLIKTRGQQVTLRCSPISGHKSVSWYQQVLGQGPQFIFQYYEKEERGRGNFPDRFSARQFPNYSSELNVNALLLGDSALYLCASSRGGTGGRRNGYTFGSGTRLTVV.

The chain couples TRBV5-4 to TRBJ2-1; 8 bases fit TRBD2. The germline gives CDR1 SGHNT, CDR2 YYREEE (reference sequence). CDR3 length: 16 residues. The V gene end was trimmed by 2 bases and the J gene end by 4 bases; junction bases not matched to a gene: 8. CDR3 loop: CASSLTRASGYNEQFF. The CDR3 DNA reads TGTGCCAGCAGCTTAACCAGGGCTAGCGGGTACAATGAGCAGTTCTTC.

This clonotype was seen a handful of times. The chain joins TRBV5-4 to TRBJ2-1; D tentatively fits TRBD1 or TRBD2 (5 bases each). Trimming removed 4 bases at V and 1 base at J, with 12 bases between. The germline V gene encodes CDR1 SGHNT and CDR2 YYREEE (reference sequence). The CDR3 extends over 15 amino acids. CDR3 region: CASSQGRESYNEQFF. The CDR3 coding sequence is TGTGCCAGCAGCCAGGGCCGGGAATCCTACAATGAGCAGTTCTTC.

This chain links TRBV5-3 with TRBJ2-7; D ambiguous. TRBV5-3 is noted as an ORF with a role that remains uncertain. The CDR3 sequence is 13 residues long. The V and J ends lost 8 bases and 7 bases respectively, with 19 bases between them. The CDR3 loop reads CASSPTDQMEQYF. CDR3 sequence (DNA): TGTGCCAGCAGCCCCACCGATCAGATGGAGCAGTACTTC.

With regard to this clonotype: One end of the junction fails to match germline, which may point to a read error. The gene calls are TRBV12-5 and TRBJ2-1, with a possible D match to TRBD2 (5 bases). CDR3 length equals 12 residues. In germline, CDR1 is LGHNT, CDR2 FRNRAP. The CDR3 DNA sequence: TGTGCCAGTGGTGGGTCGGGGTCCAGGCAGTTCTTC. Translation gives CASGGSGSRQFF.

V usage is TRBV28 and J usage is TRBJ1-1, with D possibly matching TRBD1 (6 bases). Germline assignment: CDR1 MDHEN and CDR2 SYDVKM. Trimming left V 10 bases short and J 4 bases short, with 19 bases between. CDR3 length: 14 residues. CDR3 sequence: CATSTGFGSTEAFF. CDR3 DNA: TGTGCCACCAGCACAGGGTTCGGGAGCACTGAAGCTTTCTTT.

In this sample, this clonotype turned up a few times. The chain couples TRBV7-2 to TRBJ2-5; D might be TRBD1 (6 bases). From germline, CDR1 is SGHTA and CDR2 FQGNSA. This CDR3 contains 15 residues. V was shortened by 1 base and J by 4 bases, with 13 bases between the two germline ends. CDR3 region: CASSLGQGSGETQYF. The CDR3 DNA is TGTGCCAGCAGCTTAGGTCAGGGGTCCGGAGAGACCCAGTACTTC.

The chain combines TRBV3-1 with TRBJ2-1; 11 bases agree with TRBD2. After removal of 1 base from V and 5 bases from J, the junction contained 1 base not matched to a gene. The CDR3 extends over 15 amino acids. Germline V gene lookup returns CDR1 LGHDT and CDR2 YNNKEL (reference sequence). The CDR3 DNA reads TGTGCCAGCAGCCAAGGGGGACTAGCGGACAATGAGCAGTTCTTC. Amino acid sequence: CASSQGGLADNEQFF.

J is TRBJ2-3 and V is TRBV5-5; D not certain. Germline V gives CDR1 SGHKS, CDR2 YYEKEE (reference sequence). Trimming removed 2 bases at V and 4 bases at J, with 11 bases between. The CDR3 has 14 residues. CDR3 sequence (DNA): TGTGCCAGCAGCTTTCAACACGGAGCAGATACGCAGTATTTT. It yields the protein CASSFQHGADTQYF.

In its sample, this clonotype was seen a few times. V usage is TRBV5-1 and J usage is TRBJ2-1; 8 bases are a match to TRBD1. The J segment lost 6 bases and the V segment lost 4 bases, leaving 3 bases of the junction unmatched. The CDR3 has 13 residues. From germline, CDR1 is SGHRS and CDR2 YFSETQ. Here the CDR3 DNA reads TGCGCCAGCAGCCCCGACAGGGGCAATGAGCAGTTCTTC. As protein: CASSPDRGNEQFF.

The CDR3 DNA reads TGTGCCAGCAGTTTGAGTCGGCACTATGGCTACACCTTC. It is translated as CASSLSRHYGYTF. The chain couples TRBV28 to TRBJ1-2; D call uncertain. Germline V lookup: CDR1 MDHEN, CDR2 SYDVKM. The CDR3 is 13 amino acids. Trimming removed 3 bases at V and 3 bases at J, with 8 bases between.